One sample yielded the 23 T cell receptor beta chains listed below, sequenced in a study of T cell repertoires in cytomegalovirus infection. TCRdb recomputed calls from the reads with MiXCR, one row per CDR3 protein. There are fewer than 400,000 distinct CDR3 sequences in the sample; about a sixth occur only once, and 8.5% to 10% lies in the top ten. The source material was PBMCs. These receptors were collected from a human donor in good health (CMV status not recorded). Some clones in this sample may be carry-over from other donors' samples.

The V gene is TRBV7-2, the J gene TRBJ2-7, with 10 bases lining up with TRBD2. CDR1 is SGHTA, CDR2 FQGNSA, per germline. The CDR3 is 15 residues long. Trimming cost V 3 bases and J 7 bases; bases outside gene matches: 9. This CDR3 is CASSFASGSPVEQYF. The CDR3 DNA reads TGTGCCAGCAGCTTCGCTAGCGGGAGCCCCGTGGAGCAGTACTTC.

In this sample, this clonotype turned up many times. The rearrangement joins TRBV27 to TRBJ1-1; D remains unclear. Germline V CDR1 and CDR2: MNHEY, SMNVEV (reference sequence). This CDR3 comprises 14 residues. The V end was cut by 1 base, the J end by 1 base, with 7 bases between. CDR3 sequence (DNA): TGTGCCAGCAGTTTATTTCACCCGAACACTGAAGCTTTCTTT. Amino acid sequence: CASSLFHPNTEAFF.

The chain joins TRBV20-1 to TRBJ1-3; perhaps TRBD1 as D (5 bases). Germline lookup yields CDR1 DFQATT and CDR2 SNEGSKA (reference sequence). The CDR3 covers 14 residues. Trimming stripped 4 bases from V and 3 bases from J, with 13 bases between. CDR3: CSANYLGLGNTIYF. CDR3 nucleotide sequence: TGCAGTGCTAACTACTTGGGGCTTGGAAACACCATATATTTT.

The table lists this clonotype with many counts. The chain combines TRBV6-5 with TRBJ1-1, with D possibly TRBD1 on 6 matching bases. V lost 7 bases, J lost 1 base, and 10 bases lay in between. Per germline, CDR1 MNHEY and CDR2 SVGAGI. The CDR3 covers 13 residues. DNA of the CDR3: TGTGCCAGCATTCCCAGGGGGAACACTGAAGCTTTCTTT. Protein: CASIPRGNTEAFF.

J is TRBJ1-1 and V is TRBV29-1; the D gene is possibly TRBD1 (6 bases). The germline CDR1 and CDR2 sequences are SQVTM and ANQGSEA. V shed 6 bases and J shed 5 bases, with 13 bases lying between them. This CDR3 is built from 12 residues. CDR3 residues: CSVLKQGTEAFF. The DNA of the CDR3 is TGCAGCGTCCTGAAACAGGGAACTGAAGCTTTCTTT.

This clonotype was observed a few times. The chain employs TRBV18 and TRBJ2-4, with D perhaps matching TRBD1 or TRBD2 (6 bases each). Germline-derived CDR1 and CDR2 are KGHSH and LQKENI. V lost 0 bases and J 1 base, leaving 10 bases between the germline ends. The CDR3 is 16 amino acids. DNA for the CDR3: TGTGCCAGCTCACCACCGGGGGGCACCGCCAAAAACATTCAGTACTTC. Amino acid sequence: CASSPPGGTAKNIQYF.

This sequence joins TRBV29-1 and TRBJ2-1; D remains unclear. CDR3 length: 13 amino acids. Per germline, CDR1 SQVTM and CDR2 ANQGSEA. The V end was cut by 4 bases, the J end by 5 bases, with 12 bases between. Written as DNA, the CDR3 is TGCAGCGTTGGGCGAACAGTGAACAATGAGCAGTTCTTC. It is translated as CSVGRTVNNEQFF.

There are many counts of this clonotype. The genes are TRBV5-1 and TRBJ1-4; 8 bases fit TRBD1. The CDR3 extends over 13 amino acids. V lost 7 bases and J lost 4; bases outside the gene matches: 3. Germline V gene data show CDR1 as SGHRS and CDR2 as YFSETQ. CDR3 in DNA: TGCGCCAGCCGGGGACAGGTTAATGAAAAACTGTTTTTT. Encoded protein: CASRGQVNEKLFF.

This clonotype was detected a few times. CDR3 sequence (DNA): TGTGCCAGCAGCGCGGGGGTCGGGGAGCTGTTTTTT. It translates to CASSAGVGELFF. This chain joins TRBV2 and TRBJ2-2; 7 nucleotides agree with TRBD2. This CDR3 region has 12 residues. J was trimmed by 7 bases and V by 6 bases; bases with no gene match: 2. The germline V gene encodes CDR1 SNHLY and CDR2 FYNNEI.

The rearrangement uses TRBV5-1 and TRBJ1-6; tentative D call: TRBD1 (5 bases). Germline loops: CDR1 SGHRS, CDR2 YFSETQ. CDR3 size: 11 residues. Trimming shortened V by 7 bases and J by 8 bases, and 7 bases separated the two germline ends. CDR3: CASGHDSPLHF. The CDR3 DNA follows: TGCGCCAGCGGACACGATTCACCCCTCCACTTT.

This clonotype came up a few times. CDR3 nucleotide sequence: TGTGCCAGCAGCTTGGCAGCGACCCCGGATCATACAGATACGCAGTATTTT. This translates into CASSLAATPDHTDTQYF. The J gene is TRBJ2-3, the V gene TRBV5-5; D uncertain. V was shortened by 0 bases and J by 3 bases, with 17 bases between the two germline ends. The V gene's germline CDR1 is SGHKS and CDR2 YYEKEE (reference sequence). CDR3 length equals 17 residues.

This clonotype came up many times. This chain connects TRBV7-2 to TRBJ2-5; 7 bases agree with TRBD2. V was pared by 7 bases and J by 3 bases, with 5 bases of the junction left unmatched. This CDR3 is built from 13 residues. Germline-derived CDR1 and CDR2 are SGHTA and FQGNSA. This CDR3 is CASTTGTKETQYF. In nucleotides, the CDR3 is TGTGCCAGCACCACCGGGACTAAAGAGACCCAGTACTTC.

The chain uses TRBV6-1 and TRBJ1-6; D ambiguous. CDR3 length: 13 amino acids. CDR1 MNHNS and CDR2 SASEGT come from the germline V gene. V lost 6 bases and J 7 bases, leaving 10 bases between the germline ends. The DNA of the CDR3 is TGTGCCAGCAGGTTTACAAGCAATTCACCCCTCCACTTT. It translates to CASRFTSNSPLHF.

The J gene is TRBJ2-7, the V gene TRBV2; 7 bases are shared with TRBD1. J gave up 13 bases and V 1 base, and 7 bases lay outside the gene matches. The CDR3 sequence is 12 residues long. Germline-derived CDR1 and CDR2 are SNHLY and FYNNEI. For the CDR3, the DNA is TGTGCCAGCAGTGAAGTGGGGACAGTGTTCTACTTC. Its protein product is CASSEVGTVFYF. Full variable domain (missing parts from reference TRBV2 and TRBJ2-7): EPEVTQTPSHQVTQMGQEVILRCVPISNHLYFYWYRQILGQKVEFLVSFYNNEISEKSEIFDDQFSVERPDGSNFTLKIRSTKLEDSAMYFCASSEVGTVFYFGPGTRLTVT.

This rearrangement joins TRBV9 to TRBJ2-7; D gene ambiguous. Germline values: CDR1 SGDLS, CDR2 YYNGEE. The CDR3 loop spans 15 amino acids. Trimming removed 3 bases from V and 1 base from J, with 14 bases in between. The CDR3 here is CASSADSHPSYEQYF. The CDR3 nucleotides are TGTGCCAGCAGCGCCGACTCTCACCCGTCCTACGAGCAGTACTTC.

The chain links TRBV7-9 to TRBJ2-7; D possibly corresponds to TRBD1 (5 bases). V shed 1 base and J shed 7 bases, with 8 bases lying between them. CDR1 and CDR2 (germline): SEHNR, FQNEAQ (reference sequence). The CDR3 contains 12 residues. The CDR3 coding sequence is TGTGCCAGCAGCTTAGTCCAGGGAGAGCAGTACTTC. Translating gives CASSLVQGEQYF. The variable domain in full, with the rest retrieved from reference TRBV7-9 and TRBJ2-7, is DTGVSQNPRHKITKRGQNVTFRCDPISEHNRLYWYRQTLGQGPEFLTYFQNEAQLEKSRLLSDRFSAERPKGSFSTLEIQRTEQGDSAMYLCASSLVQGEQYFGPGTRLTVT.

The gene calls are TRBV20-1 and TRBJ1-3; 9 nucleotides match TRBD1. With 5 bases clipped from V and 3 bases from J, the junction kept 5 bases outside the gene matches. The germline V gene has CDR1 DFQATT and CDR2 SNEGSKA (reference sequence). This CDR3 is built from 14 residues. CDR3 nucleotides: TGCAGTGCTCCTGACAGGGGGTTTGGAAACACCATATATTTT. Amino acids: CSAPDRGFGNTIYF.

This clonotype was counted a few times. V gene TRBV9 combines with J gene TRBJ2-1; 7 bases align to TRBD2. The CDR3 spans 16 residues. The ends lost 0 bases at V and 2 bases at J; junction bases unmatched: 5. Germline assignment: CDR1 SGDLS and CDR2 YYNGEE. CDR3 bases: TGTGCCAGCAGCGTAGTTGGGACTAACCCCTACAATGAGCAGTTCTTC. Translated, it gives CASSVVGTNPYNEQFF.

The gene calls are TRBV2 and TRBJ2-2; no clear D. Germline V gene data show CDR1 as SNHLY and CDR2 as FYNNEI. The CDR3 consists of 11 residues. Trimming shortened V by 7 bases and J by 5 bases, and 5 bases separated the two germline ends. In DNA, the CDR3 is TGTGCCAGCACATGGACCGGGGAGCTGTTTTTT. It specifies CASTWTGELFF.

This clonotype appeared many times. The chain carries TRBV7-2 and TRBJ1-2, with 7 nucleotides matching TRBD1. The CDR3 covers 12 residues. Trimming removed 5 bases from V and 7 bases from J; junction bases left unmatched: 4. Germline lookup yields CDR1 SGHTA and CDR2 FQGNSA. The CDR3 bases are TGTGCCAGCAGCCCGAGGACAGGTGGCTACACCTTC. Its translation: CASSPRTGGYTF.

The sample holds many counts of this clonotype. The chain couples TRBV7-6 to TRBJ1-2, with a tentative D call TRBD1 (5 bases). The CDR3 loop spans 12 amino acids. Per germline, CDR1 SGHVS and CDR2 FNYEAQ. V lost 5 bases and J 4 bases, leaving 8 bases between the germline ends. The chain's CDR3 is CASSPDSYGYTF. The CDR3 DNA reads as TGTGCCAGCAGCCCCGACAGCTATGGCTACACCTTC.

There are a few counts of this clonotype. The chain joins TRBV20-1 to TRBJ2-6; 7 nucleotides agree with TRBD1. This CDR3 has 16 residues. V lost 6 bases to trimming and J lost 0 bases; unmatched junction nucleotides: 8. The germline CDR1 and CDR2 sequences are DFQATT and SNEGSKA (reference sequence). CDR3 bases: TGCAGTGCCCCCGGGACAGCTAGCTCTGGGGCCAACGTCCTGACTTTC. Its translation: CSAPGTASSGANVLTF.

The CDR3 DNA follows: TGTGCCAGCAGGCCGCCAGGCGGGGGGTACCATACGCAGTATTTT. Encoded protein: CASRPPGGGYHTQYF. The genes are TRBV28 and TRBJ2-3; the match to TRBD2 covers 8 bases. Germline CDR1 is MDHEN and CDR2 is SYDVKM. This CDR3 is 15 amino acids long. J lost 7 bases, V lost 6 bases, and 12 bases had no gene match.